The sample holds many counts of the clone carrying this T cell receptor (beta chain). Its cognate antigen is unknown. The junction departs from the called germline gene at one end, perhaps through a read error. The CDR3 is 15 amino acids. CDR1 SGHNT and CDR2 YYREEE come from the germline V gene (reference sequence). The data derive from a study of T cells after yellow fever vaccination. About the research overall: Fractions containing few cells were prepared with SMART-Seq v4 Ultra Low Input. The study's findings and limits: Within FACS-sorted repertoires, abundant clonotypes contaminating from the bulk population could be present.

5'RACE template switching generated TCR cDNA, adding a universal primer site and UMIs. A single record per CDR3 protein comes from TCRdb applying MiXCR to the 5' RACE reads. Of 230,000 or so distinct CDR3 sequences detected, more than 3.5% appear once; the ten largest clones hold about 19%. The sample consisted of PBMCs, taken 15 days after the yellow fever booster vaccination. This rearrangement joins TRBV5-4 to TRBJ2-3; D might be TRBD2 (7 bases). The TCR originated in a man aged 18 to 30 who received the YFV17D yellow fever vaccine. For the CDR3, the DNA is TGTGCCAGCAGCCCGCGGGGGCAGAGCACAGATAAGCAGTATTTT. Translated, it gives CASSPRGQSTDKQYF.